The TCR beta chain under discussion was sequenced for a study of cytomegalovirus exposure and HLA in healthy donors. Study results and caveats: Three CMV-associated chains were confirmed in vitro to be specific for CMV antigens. Reportedly, cytomegalovirus status was diagnosed with high sensitivity and specificity.

CDR3 length: 12 residues. Germline V lookup: CDR1 SGHTA, CDR2 FQGNSA. The V end lost 3 bases, the J end lost 9 bases, and 9 bases lay between the germline ends. The method was immunoSEQ multiplex PCR; TCRdb's version includes in-frame clones alone and lacks a portion of them. Of roughly 60,000 clones listed, 90% to 95% are singletons. It was the roughly 110-subject validation cohort, separate from the roughly 700-subject first cohort, to which the donors belonged. Concerning this clone itself: The antigen remains undetermined.

The gene calls are TRBV7-2 and TRBJ2-1, with D possibly matching TRBD2 (5 bases). The sample comprised PBMCs. This TCR derives from a woman under 30 in good health and CMV-seronegative. CDR3 nucleotide sequence: TGTGCCAGCAGCTTCCCCGGGGTTGAGCAGTTCTTC. This codes for CASSFPGVEQFF.